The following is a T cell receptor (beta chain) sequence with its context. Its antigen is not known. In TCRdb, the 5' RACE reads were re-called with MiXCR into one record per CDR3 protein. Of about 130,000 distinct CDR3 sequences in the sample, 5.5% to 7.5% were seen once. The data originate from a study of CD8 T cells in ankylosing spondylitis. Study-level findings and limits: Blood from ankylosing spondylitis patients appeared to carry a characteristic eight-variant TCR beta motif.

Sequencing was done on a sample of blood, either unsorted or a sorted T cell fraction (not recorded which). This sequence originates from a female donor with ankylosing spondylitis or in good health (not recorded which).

The CDR3, as DNA: TGCGCCAGCAGCTTCCGGGAAGCAAGCTCCTATAATTCACCCCTCCACTTT. This sequence encodes CASSFREASSYNSPLHF. The chain has TRBV5-1 and TRBJ1-6; no firm D call. Germline values: CDR1 SGHRS, CDR2 YFSETQ. The V gene lost 2 bases and the J gene lost 0 bases, with 12 bases spanning the gap. There are 17 residues in the CDR3.